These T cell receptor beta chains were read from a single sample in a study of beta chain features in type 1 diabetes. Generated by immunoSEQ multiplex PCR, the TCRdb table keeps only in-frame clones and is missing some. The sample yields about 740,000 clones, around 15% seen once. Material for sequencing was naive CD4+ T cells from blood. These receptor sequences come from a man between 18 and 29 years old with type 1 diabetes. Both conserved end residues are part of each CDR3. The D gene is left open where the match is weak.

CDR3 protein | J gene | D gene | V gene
CASSMGSNQPQHF | TRBJ1-5 | - | TRBV19
CASSFGSHGEKLFF | TRBJ1-4 | - | TRBV7-2
CAWTTGPNEKLFF | TRBJ1-4 | - | TRBV30
CAISTRQGPYGYTF | TRBJ1-2 | TRBD1 | TRBV10-3
CASSLGENQPQHF | TRBJ1-5 | - | TRBV6-1
CASSASGVPQETQYF | TRBJ2-5 | TRBD2 | TRBV9
CAWSETGGLNTEAFF | TRBJ1-1 | TRBD1 | TRBV30
CASSPSDTTNEKLFF | TRBJ1-4 | - | TRBV18
CASSDWVGDGIQPQHF | TRBJ1-5 | - | TRBV2
CASSRTGTVNTEAFF | TRBJ1-1 | - | TRBV7-3
CASSPLLAGFTDTQYF | TRBJ2-3 | TRBD2 | TRBV7-9
CASSVGVVGLVGEQFF | TRBJ2-1 | - | TRBV5-4
CASSITRQGGDEQFF | TRBJ2-1 | - | TRBV5-1
CSARRGSNTEAFF | TRBJ1-1 | - | TRBV29-1
CAWSVLGGSTEAFF | TRBJ1-1 | - | TRBV30
CSVVEGNQPQHF | TRBJ1-5 | - | TRBV29-1
CASSPKGVTGELFF | TRBJ2-2 | - | TRBV9
CASSLGQANSYEQYF | TRBJ2-7 | - | TRBV5-4
CASSSDRGGYNEQFF | TRBJ2-1 | TRBD1 | TRBV7-2
CASSIVPGSGANVLTF | TRBJ2-6 | - | TRBV19
CASSLWGNEQFF | TRBJ2-1 | - | TRBV6-5
CASTLSGRTTDTQYF | TRBJ2-3 | - | TRBV11-3
CASSTRDSFTGELFF | TRBJ2-2 | TRBD1 | TRBV18
CASTPSGSYNEQFF | TRBJ2-1 | - | TRBV5-4
CASSLLGIEADTQYF | TRBJ2-3 | - | TRBV7-9
CASSGSGYNEQFF | TRBJ2-1 | - | TRBV25-1
CASSSDRATGELFF | TRBJ2-2 | TRBD1 | TRBV2
CASATGWHQPQHF | TRBJ1-5 | - | TRBV2
CATSRDESEQYF | TRBJ2-7 | - | TRBV15
CASSQVQGARTEAFF | TRBJ1-1 | TRBD1 | TRBV19